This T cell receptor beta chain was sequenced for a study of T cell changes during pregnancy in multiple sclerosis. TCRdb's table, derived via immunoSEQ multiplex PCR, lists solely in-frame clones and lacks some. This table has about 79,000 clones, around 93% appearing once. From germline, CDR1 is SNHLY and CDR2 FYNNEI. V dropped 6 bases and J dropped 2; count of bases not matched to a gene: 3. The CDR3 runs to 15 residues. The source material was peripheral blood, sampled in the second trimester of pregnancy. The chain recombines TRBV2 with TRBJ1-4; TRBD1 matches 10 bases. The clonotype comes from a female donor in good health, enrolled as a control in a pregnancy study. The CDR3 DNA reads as TGTGCCAGCAGGAGGGACAGGGGTACTAATGAAAAACTGTTTTTT. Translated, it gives CASRRDRGTNEKLFF.